The rows below give T cell receptor beta chains drawn from one sample of a study of cytomegalovirus exposure and HLA in healthy donors. The data were produced by immunoSEQ multiplex PCR, yet TCRdb's version contains in-frame clones alone and is incomplete. Of roughly 130,000 clones listed, about 88% are singletons. The specimen was PBMCs. These receptors were taken from a man aged 30 to 45 in good health and CMV-seronegative. Each CDR3 is given with its conserved first and last residue.

TRBV6-6	CASRGTGAYEQYF
TRBV7-9	CASSPGQGATGELFF
TRBV30	CAWSVREEGYTF
TRBV5-1	CASSRTSGSSEQYF
TRBV16	CASSRSQGYSNQPQHF
TRBV2	CASSTQELSNQPQHF
TRBV5-1	CASSPESFWTGSYEQYF
TRBV5-5	CASSLVTGQARPNEKLFF
TRBV7-2	CASSSYPRGNTGELFF
TRBV27	CASSLLGATGEQFF
TRBV6-6	CASSLILAGGPDTQYF
TRBV5-1	CASSGTGARHEQYF
TRBV29-1	CSVEAGRGYYGYTF
TRBV2	CASSELGTVSVGYTF
TRBV10-2	CASRKTGFYQPQHF
TRBV13	CASSFLARGYEQFF
TRBV9	CASSAREASSGNTIYF
TRBV18	CASSPADNYGYTF
TRBV19	CASSIEGTRNQPQHF
TRBV2	CASSASAGPSEAFF
TRBV7-9	CASSGGSAVYNEQYF
TRBV7-2	CASSNPPGSYNEQFF
TRBV6-6	CASSPRGGPRNEKLFF
TRBV30	CAWKAGWINEQYF
TRBV30	CAWRQGTNYGYTF
TRBV15	CATSRGTSGFTDTQYF
TRBV15	CATSRGEAGKQFF
TRBV18	CASSLRSGRETDTQYF
TRBV5-1	CASSLTDREETQYF
TRBV5-6	CASSPGRTRDFYGYTF
TRBV5-4	CASSPSQGEVEQYF
TRBV5-1	CASSLGQGSYEQYF
TRBV19	CASSRGRGTYEQYF
TRBV6-5	CASSYGTSGPYEQYF
TRBV19	CASSDGPTSGRYNEQFF